This TCR beta chain emerged from a study of radiotherapy plus CTLA-4 blockade in lung cancer. On the study more broadly: Around 19% of enrolled patients responded objectively, and around 30% had disease control. Study findings and constraints: Reported findings show early blood T cell clone dynamics, with interferon-beta, best predicted response. The study found tumor-derived TCR clones expanded in blood after radiotherapy plus ipilimumab.

The CDR3 is 15 amino acids. The germline gives CDR1 MNHNY, CDR2 SVGAGI (reference sequence). Trimming at V came to 0 bases and at J to 7 bases, leaving 5 bases not matched to a gene. TCRdb's table, derived via immunoSEQ multiplex PCR, lists solely in-frame clones and lacks some. The sample lists some 46,000 clones; roughly three quarters were seen once. Of note for this clone: Its antigen is currently unknown.

The chain recombines TRBV6-6 with TRBJ2-1; TRBD2 matches at 8 bases. Sequencing used peripheral blood, obtained from a patient treated with radiotherapy plus ipilimumab. This TCR was sampled from a human donor with non-small cell lung cancer whose response to radiotherapy plus ipilimumab could not be evaluated. The CDR3 region has the DNA TGTGCCAGCAGTTACTCGAGGGGCGGGGGGAATGAGCAGTTCTTC. It specifies CASSYSRGGGNEQFF.